This paragraph reports one T cell receptor beta chain. Its antigen is currently unknown. At one end, the junction sequence differs from germline, possibly due to a read error. One entry per CDR3 protein results from TCRdb running MiXCR on the 5' RACE reads. The table includes 25,000 to 40,000 distinct CDR3 sequences, approximately 24% detected once. Points from the study as a whole: The larger cohort examined one V-J beta rearrangement, not whole repertoires. Greatest tumor Treg TCR overlap was with tumor naive CD4+ cells.

CDR1 is GTSNPN and CDR2 is SVGIG in the germline V gene (reference sequence). This CDR3 contains 13 residues. This TCR was sampled from a female donor with breast cancer. Input material: memory CD4+ T cells sorted from blood. Subset meaning: memory CD4+ T cells, CD4+CD45RO+CD25-. This rearrangement joins TRBV30 to TRBJ2-5; D possibly corresponds to TRBD2 (6 bases). This CDR3 reads CARSVLGGETQYF. The CDR3 DNA is TGTGCCCGGAGTGTACTGGGGGGAGAGACCCAGTACTTC.